The 23 T cell receptor beta chains listed next were all sequenced from one sample in a study of shared clonotypes between healthy human individuals. The method was immunoSEQ multiplex PCR; TCRdb's version includes in-frame clones alone and lacks a portion of them. The data contain 1,400,000 or so clones, just under 99% of them seen just once; the ten biggest clones take up around 0.38%. The sequencing input was naive CD4+ T cells sorted from blood. The subset denotes: CD45RA+ positively selected. The origin of the receptors is a man under 40 in good health.

This sequence joins TRBV30 and TRBJ1-5, with a tentative D call TRBD1 (6 bases). V was cut by 3 bases and J by 7 bases, with 13 bases left in between. Germline CDR1 and CDR2: GTSNPN and SVGIG (reference sequence). The CDR3 sequence is 13 residues long. CDR3 bases: TGTGCCTGGAGGCAGGGGAGGAACCAGCCCCAGCATTTT. Its translation: CAWRQGRNQPQHF.

V gene TRBV6-5 combines with J gene TRBJ2-7; TRBD1 agrees at 7 bases. Germline V gene data show CDR1 as MNHEY and CDR2 as SVGAGI. The length of the CDR3 is 14 residues. Losses at the gene ends were 6 bases for V and 1 base for J; bases not matched to a gene: 6. CDR3 in amino acids: CASSRQGRSYEQYF. Here the CDR3 DNA reads TGTGCCAGCAGCCGACAGGGTAGATCCTACGAGCAGTACTTC.

V and J are TRBV7-6 and TRBJ2-3; no clear D gene. CDR3 size: 13 residues. Per germline, CDR1 SGHVS and CDR2 FNYEAQ. Trimming removed 5 bases from V and 4 bases from J, with 10 bases in between. The CDR3 is CASSTDRADTQYF. As DNA, the CDR3 is TGTGCCAGCAGCACGGACCGGGCAGATACGCAGTATTTT.

V usage is TRBV2 and J usage is TRBJ1-5; D might be TRBD1 (6 bases). There are 13 residues in the CDR3. The germline gives CDR1 SNHLY, CDR2 FYNNEI. V was clipped by 6 bases and J by 7 bases, with 13 bases between them. The CDR3 bases are TGTGCCAGCAGAGGGGGACAACAACAGCCCCAGCATTTT. As protein: CASRGGQQQPQHF.

The chain carries TRBV10-1 and TRBJ2-5; 12 bases fit TRBD2. In germline, CDR1 is WNHNN, CDR2 SYGVQD (reference sequence). V dropped 6 bases and J dropped 5; count of bases not matched to a gene: 4. The CDR3 loop spans 14 amino acids. The CDR3, as DNA: TGCGCCAGCAGCCCTACTAGCGGGAGGGAGACCCAGTACTTC. It translates to CASSPTSGRETQYF.

CDR3: CASSPRDRGNNEQFF. The CDR3 DNA reads TGTGCCAGCAGCCCTCGGGACAGGGGAAACAATGAGCAGTTCTTC. The V call is TRBV9, the J call TRBJ2-1, with 10 bases matching TRBD1. The CDR3 is 15 residues long. V was pared by 4 bases and J by 5 bases, with 6 bases of the junction left unmatched. The germline V gene encodes CDR1 SGDLS and CDR2 YYNGEE.

The chain is built from TRBV9 and TRBJ1-1; 11 bases line up with TRBD1. The CDR3 covers 17 residues. V lost 3 bases, J lost 7 bases, and 14 bases stayed unmatched. In germline, CDR1 is SGDLS, CDR2 YYNGEE. The CDR3 reads CASSASGQGASGYEAFF. The CDR3 DNA is TGTGCCAGCAGCGCTAGCGGACAGGGGGCGTCTGGATATGAAGCTTTCTTT.

The rearrangement links TRBV4-2 to TRBJ2-3, with 14 bases aligning to TRBD2. Germline V gene lookup returns CDR1 LGHNA and CDR2 YNFKEQ. There are 17 residues in the CDR3. The junction had 9 bases not matched to a gene; V was cut back by 5 bases and J by 5 bases. Here the CDR3 DNA reads TGTGCCAGCAGCTCAGGGACTAGCGGGAGTAGGGTAGATACGCAGTATTTT. Translating gives CASSSGTSGSRVDTQYF.

The chain recombines TRBV28 with TRBJ1-5; a possible D gene is TRBD1 (6 bases). The CDR3 spans 15 residues. The V end was cut by 2 bases, the J end by 2 bases, with 10 bases between. Germline CDR1 and CDR2: MDHEN and SYDVKM. CDR3 bases: TGTGCCAGCAGTTTAGTAGGGGGTGGCAATCAGCCCCAGCATTTT. Residues: CASSLVGGGNQPQHF.

This clone is a singleton in its sample. This CDR3 is CSVESRIDSYEQYF. In nucleotides, the CDR3 is TGCAGCGTTGAATCAAGAATTGATTCCTACGAGCAGTACTTC. V usage is TRBV29-1 and J usage is TRBJ2-7, with D hard to call. The CDR3 runs 14 residues. CDR1 is SQVTM, CDR2 ANQGSEA, per germline. The V end was cut by 2 bases, the J end by 1 base, with 12 bases between.

This chain uses TRBV9 with TRBJ2-4, with 9 nucleotides matching TRBD1. Germline CDR1 reads SGDLS; CDR2 reads YYNGEE. V shed 3 bases, J shed 7 bases, and the junction held 11 bases outside the gene matches. The CDR3 extends over 16 amino acids. CDR3 in DNA: TGTGCCAGCAGCGCGGACCTACAGGGGGCAGCGAACATTCAGTACTTC. Residues: CASSADLQGAANIQYF.

The rearrangement uses TRBV11-3 and TRBJ2-7, with TRBD2 as a possible D gene (5 bases). This CDR3 is built from 14 residues. V was cut by 6 bases and J by 3 bases, with 15 bases left in between. The germline V gene encodes CDR1 SGHNT and CDR2 YENEEA. CDR3 bases: TGTGCCAGCAGTATCGAAAGCCGGGGCTACGAGCAGTACTTC. Encoded protein: CASSIESRGYEQYF.

The V and J genes are TRBV20-1 and TRBJ2-5; D not certain. The germline V gene has CDR1 DFQATT and CDR2 SNEGSKA (reference sequence). V dropped 3 bases and J dropped 5 bases, with 4 bases sitting between them. The CDR3 is 10 residues long. CDR3: CSASYETQYF. The CDR3 region has the DNA TGCAGTGCTAGTTACGAGACCCAGTACTTC.

The chain uses TRBV6-5 and TRBJ2-1, with D unresolved. Trimming took off 10 bases at V and 5 bases at J, with 3 bases between the two ends. Germline CDR1 is MNHEY and CDR2 is SVGAGI. The CDR3 contains 9 residues. Here the CDR3 reads CANNNEQFF. In DNA form, the CDR3 reads TGTGCCAACAACAATGAGCAGTTCTTC.

V and J are TRBV4-3 and TRBJ2-2; the match to TRBD2 covers 10 bases. Trimming cost V 2 bases and J 5 bases; bases outside gene matches: 8. The CDR3 has 17 amino acids. CDR1 is LGHNA, CDR2 YSLEER, per germline. The CDR3 loop reads CASSQSPSGSRTGELFF. The CDR3 coding sequence is TGCGCCAGCAGCCAAAGTCCTAGCGGGAGTCGGACCGGGGAGCTGTTTTTT.

CDR3 residues: CASSSGTAEQYF. The CDR3 DNA reads TGTGCCAGCAGCTCAGGGACCGCCGAGCAGTACTTC. The chain couples TRBV7-3 to TRBJ2-7; either TRBD1 or TRBD2 may supply D (5 bases each). CDR1 and CDR2 (germline): SGHTA, FQGTGA. The CDR3 is made up of 12 amino acids. V was trimmed by 4 bases and J by 6 bases, leaving 10 bases between them.

This chain connects TRBV18 to TRBJ2-4, with 13 bases lining up with TRBD2. The CDR3 totals 18 residues. Germline assignment: CDR1 KGHSH and CDR2 LQKENI. Trimming removed 3 bases from V and 3 bases from J; junction bases left unmatched: 8. In DNA form, the CDR3 reads TGTGCCAGCTCACCCCCTGGACTAGCGGGAGCCTTCAAAAACATTCAGTACTTC. Residues: CASSPPGLAGAFKNIQYF.

The chain links TRBV15 to TRBJ1-5, with D perhaps TRBD1 (5 bases). The CDR3 is made up of 16 amino acids. Trimming left V 1 base short and J 5 bases short, with 15 bases between. The germline V gene encodes CDR1 LNHNV and CDR2 YYDKDF (reference sequence). The CDR3 nucleotides are TGTGCCACCAGCAGAGTGGCAGGGAAGGGGTATCAGCCCCAGCATTTT. Protein sequence: CATSRVAGKGYQPQHF.

As to this clone: Other DNA sequences in this sample translate to the same CDR3. This chain joins TRBV9 and TRBJ1-5, with 7 bases identical to TRBD1. Germline V gives CDR1 SGDLS, CDR2 YYNGEE. The CDR3 spans 13 residues. J gave up 7 bases and V 0 bases, and 1 base lay outside the gene matches. CDR3 bases: TGTGCCAGCAGCGTAGGACAGGGACAGCCCCAGCATTTT. Translating it yields CASSVGQGQPQHF. Combining the CDR3 with reference TRBV9 and TRBJ1-5 gives the whole variable domain DSGVTQTPKHLITATGQRVTLRCSPRSGDLSVYWYQQSLDQGLQFLIQYYNGEERAKGNILERFSAQQFPDLHSELNLSSLELGDSALYFCASSVGQGQPQHFGDGTRLSIL.

This rearrangement joins TRBV6-1 to TRBJ1-5; D remains unclear. Per the germline V gene, CDR1 is MNHNS and CDR2 is SASEGT. Trimming removed 2 bases at V and 9 bases at J, with 11 bases between. The CDR3 length is 13 residues. The CDR3 spells CASSEHGEAPQHF. CDR3 nucleotides: TGTGCCAGCAGTGAACACGGGGAGGCGCCCCAGCATTTT.

The genes are TRBV27 and TRBJ2-3; no clear D gene. The CDR3 sequence is 14 residues long. The germline V gene has CDR1 MNHEY and CDR2 SMNVEV (reference sequence). Trimming stripped 4 bases from V and 6 bases from J, with 14 bases between. The CDR3 DNA is TGTGCCAGCAGTTACAGAGACACCTCTGATACGCAGTATTTT. Translated, it gives CASSYRDTSDTQYF.

This clone appeared once. The chain has TRBV5-1 and TRBJ2-7; 8 bases map to TRBD2. The CDR3 length is 17 residues. Germline V CDR1 and CDR2: SGHRS, YFSETQ. The V gene end was trimmed by 3 bases and the J gene end by 3 bases; junction bases not matched to a gene: 14. The CDR3 protein is CASSSLMAGGPGYEQYF. The CDR3 DNA reads as TGCGCCAGCAGCTCCTTAATGGCGGGAGGCCCGGGCTACGAGCAGTACTTC.

The rearrangement links TRBV28 to TRBJ2-7; unclear D gene. V lost 6 bases and J lost 1, with 19 bases in between. CDR3 length: 16 residues. CDR1 MDHEN and CDR2 SYDVKM come from the germline V gene. The CDR3 reads CASSPPNILVSYEQYF. In nucleotides, the CDR3 is TGTGCCAGCAGCCCCCCTAACATTTTGGTGTCCTACGAGCAGTACTTC.